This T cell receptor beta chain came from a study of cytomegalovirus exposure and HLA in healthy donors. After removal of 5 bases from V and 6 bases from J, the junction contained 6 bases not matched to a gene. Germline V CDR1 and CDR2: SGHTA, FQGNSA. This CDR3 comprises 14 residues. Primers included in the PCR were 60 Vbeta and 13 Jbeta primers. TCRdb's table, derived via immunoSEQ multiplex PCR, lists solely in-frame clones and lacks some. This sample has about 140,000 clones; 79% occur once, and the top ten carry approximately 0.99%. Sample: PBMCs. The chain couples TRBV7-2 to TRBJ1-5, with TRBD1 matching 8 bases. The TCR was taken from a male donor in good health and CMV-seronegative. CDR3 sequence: CASSASGGGQPQHF. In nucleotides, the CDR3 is TGTGCCAGCAGCGCATCAGGGGGCGGTCAGCCCCAGCATTTT.